These 24 T cell receptor beta chains came from one sample sequenced in a study of T-cell memory formation after mild COVID-19. TCRdb re-called the 5' RACE reads with MiXCR, one entry per CDR3 protein. Of roughly 550,000 distinct CDR3 sequences listed, around 21% are singletons. The sequenced sample consisted of PBMCs or a T cell subset sorted from them (not recorded which). These receptors were collected from an adult woman who had mild COVID-19 (a few samples of this study predate the infection). Cell type and time point are not known.

The chain recombines TRBV15 with TRBJ2-7; D not resolved. Germline V lookup: CDR1 LNHNV, CDR2 YYDKDF (reference sequence). The CDR3 runs to 13 residues. The V and J ends lost 4 bases and 3 bases respectively, with 10 bases between them. The CDR3 region has the DNA TGTGCCACCAGCAATACCAGATTCTACGAGCAGTACTTC. Its protein product is CATSNTRFYEQYF.

This clonotype came up a few times. V usage is TRBV5-1 and J usage is TRBJ2-1, with 14 positions matching TRBD2. V gave up 4 bases and J gave up 2 bases; unmatched junction bases: 5. Germline CDR1 reads SGHRS; CDR2 reads YFSETQ. The CDR3 is 17 amino acids. DNA for the CDR3: TGCGCCAGCAGCCAAACGACTAGCGGGGGGGCCTACAATGAGCAGTTCTTC. Translation gives CASSQTTSGGAYNEQFF.

This clonotype showed up just once. The chain employs TRBV30 and TRBJ1-5, with D perhaps TRBD1 (5 bases). The CDR3 covers 16 residues. Trimming cost V 3 bases and J 3 bases, with 18 bases left between them. Germline V lookup: CDR1 GTSNPN, CDR2 SVGIG (reference sequence). The CDR3 here is CAWSANPGRFNQPQHF. CDR3 in DNA: TGTGCCTGGAGCGCGAATCCGGGACGGTTCAATCAGCCCCAGCATTTT.

This clonotype was found a few times. The chain has TRBV6-5 and TRBJ1-6; 7 bases line up with TRBD1. J lost 10 bases, V lost 2 bases, and 14 bases had no gene match. This CDR3 has 17 residues. Germline V gene sequence: CDR1 MNHEY, CDR2 SVGAGI. CDR3 sequence reads: CASSYDVKGAWESPLHF. In DNA, the CDR3 is TGTGCCAGCAGTTACGACGTCAAGGGGGCATGGGAATCACCCCTCCACTTT.

The chain carries TRBV6-6 and TRBJ1-2, with a possible D match to TRBD1 (6 bases). CDR3 length equals 13 residues. V was cut by 2 bases and J by 4 bases, with 8 bases left in between. Looked up from germline, CDR1 is MNHNY and CDR2 is SVGAGI (reference sequence). The CDR3 DNA reads as TGTGCCAGCAGTTACCAGGGGCCCTATGGCTACACCTTC. This codes for CASSYQGPYGYTF.

This sequence joins TRBV5-4 and TRBJ1-2; TRBD1 agrees at 9 bases. The CDR3 runs to 13 residues. Trimming cost V 4 bases and J 4 bases; bases outside gene matches: 2. Germline V gene lookup returns CDR1 SGHNT and CDR2 YYREEE (reference sequence). The CDR3 here is CASSGTGSYGYTF. In DNA, the CDR3 is TGTGCCAGCAGCGGGACAGGGTCCTATGGCTACACCTTC.

This chain joins TRBV9 and TRBJ2-1; possible D gene TRBD2, 5 bases. The CDR3 consists of 16 residues. Trimming took off 0 bases at V and 0 bases at J, with 10 bases between the two ends. Looked up from germline, CDR1 is SGDLS and CDR2 is YYNGEE. The CDR3 DNA reads TGTGCCAGCAGCGTAGAGGAGGATCGCTCCTACAATGAGCAGTTCTTC. The encoded protein is CASSVEEDRSYNEQFF.

This CDR3 reads CAISLDSAYEQYF. Here the CDR3 DNA reads TGTGCCATCAGCCTGGACAGCGCCTACGAGCAGTACTTC. The V gene is TRBV10-3, the J gene TRBJ2-7; maybe TRBD1 (6 bases). Germline CDR1 and CDR2: ENHRY and SYGVKD. V gave up 6 bases and J gave up 2 bases, with 11 bases separating them. The CDR3 length is 13 residues.

V is TRBV7-2 and J is TRBJ1-2, with D tentatively TRBD1 (6 bases). Trimming removed 2 bases from V and 5 bases from J, with 9 bases in between. CDR1 and CDR2 (germline): SGHTA, FQGNSA. This CDR3 is 13 amino acids long. CDR3 in amino acids: CASSLYRDYGYTF. DNA for the CDR3: TGTGCCAGCAGCTTATACAGGGATTATGGCTACACCTTC. The full variable domain, in which reference TRBV7-2 and TRBJ1-2 provide the parts outside the CDR3, is GAGVSQSPSNKVTEKGKDVELRCDPISGHTALYWYRQSLGQGLEFLIYFQGNSAPDKSGLPSDRFSAERTGGSVSTLTIQRTQQEDSAVYLCASSLYRDYGYTFGSGTRLTVV.

The sample holds a few counts of this clonotype. CDR3: CASSQLGLAGAMRGQETQYF. CDR3 DNA sequence: TGCGCCAGCAGCCAGTTGGGTCTAGCGGGGGCCATGAGGGGGCAAGAGACCCAGTACTTC. This chain links TRBV4-1 with TRBJ2-5; 10 nucleotides agree with TRBD2. The CDR3 contains 20 residues. Germline V gives CDR1 MGHRA, CDR2 YSYEKL. The J segment lost 2 bases and the V segment lost 3 bases, leaving 18 bases of the junction unmatched.

This clonotype has only a few counts. This chain uses TRBV18 with TRBJ1-3; D may be TRBD1 (6 bases). Germline V CDR1 and CDR2: KGHSH, LQKENI. V lost 5 bases and J 0 bases, leaving 11 bases between the germline ends. The CDR3 extends over 15 amino acids. The CDR3 DNA sequence: TGTGCCAGCTCAGCCCGGACAGACTCTGGAAACACCATATATTTT. The encoded protein is CASSARTDSGNTIYF.

This chain uses TRBV2 with TRBJ2-7, with 12 bases matching TRBD1. The CDR3 is 16 amino acids. Germline V gene lookup returns CDR1 SNHLY and CDR2 FYNNEI. V gave up 3 bases and J gave up 4 bases; unmatched junction bases: 7. The CDR3 spells CASSDGTGGAGYEQYF. The CDR3 DNA sequence: TGTGCCAGCAGTGATGGGACAGGGGGCGCAGGTTACGAGCAGTACTTC.

This clonotype has more than one count but fewer than ten. The chain combines TRBV11-3 with TRBJ2-3; D is unresolved. Trimming took off 3 bases at V and 0 bases at J, with 16 bases between the two ends. The CDR3 has 17 residues. Germline CDR1 reads SGHNT; CDR2 reads YENEEA. CDR3 bases: TGTGCCAGCAGCTTTTTTAGGACGACCCTTAGCACAGATACGCAGTATTTT. It is translated as CASSFFRTTLSTDTQYF.

Ten or more counts support this clonotype. The chain couples TRBV7-2 to TRBJ2-5; possibly TRBD2 for D (6 bases). Trimming cost V 5 bases and J 2 bases, with 15 bases left between them. Germline V gene lookup returns CDR1 SGHTA and CDR2 FQGNSA. The CDR3 extends over 15 amino acids. The CDR3: CASSTVSGAQETQYF. For the CDR3, the DNA is TGTGCCAGCAGCACAGTTAGCGGAGCTCAAGAGACCCAGTACTTC. Drawing the rest from reference TRBV7-2 and TRBJ2-5, the complete variable domain is GAGVSQSPSNKVTEKGKDVELRCDPISGHTALYWYRQSLGQGLEFLIYFQGNSAPDKSGLPSDRFSAERTGGSVSTLTIQRTQQEDSAVYLCASSTVSGAQETQYFGPGTRLLVL.

This chain connects TRBV12-3 or TRBV12-4 to TRBJ2-4; TRBD1 or TRBD2 may be the D gene (5 bases each). Deletions cut 7 bases from V and 0 bases from J, with 16 bases between. The CDR3 totals 16 residues. The CDR3: CASTPEGTLAKNIQYF. In nucleotides, the CDR3 is TGTGCCAGCACCCCCGAAGGGACCTTAGCCAAAAACATTCAGTACTTC.

J is TRBJ2-1 and V is TRBV2; 8 nucleotides agree with TRBD2. Germline V gene lookup returns CDR1 SNHLY and CDR2 FYNNEI. CDR3 length equals 16 residues. V was clipped by 6 bases and J by 0 bases; unmatched bases: 7. CDR3 sequence (DNA): TGTGCCAGCAGGGATATAGCGGGAAGCTCCTACAATGAGCAGTTCTTC. Protein sequence: CASRDIAGSSYNEQFF.

The chain joins TRBV7-2 to TRBJ1-4; D call uncertain. CDR3 length: 13 amino acids. Germline CDR1 reads SGHTA; CDR2 reads FQGNSA. Trimming pared 1 base from V and 7 bases from J, leaving 7 bases between. CDR3 residues: CASSLGLVEKLFF. The CDR3 DNA reads as TGTGCCAGCAGCTTAGGACTTGTTGAAAAACTGTTTTTT.

The sample holds a few counts of this clonotype. The chain uses TRBV12-3 or TRBV12-4 and TRBJ2-1; D gene ambiguous. CDR3 length: 15 amino acids. V shed 5 bases and J shed 7 bases, with 18 bases lying between them. CDR3 in amino acids: CASSPYFTDGNEQFF. The CDR3 bases are TGTGCCAGCAGTCCCTATTTTACGGATGGGAATGAGCAGTTCTTC.

The gene calls are TRBV2 and TRBJ1-4, with 7 positions matching TRBD1. V shed 4 bases, J shed 11 bases, and the junction held 4 bases outside the gene matches. CDR3 size: 12 residues. Per germline, CDR1 SNHLY and CDR2 FYNNEI. CDR3 sequence reads: CASSGAGGKLFF. In DNA, the CDR3 is TGTGCCAGCAGTGGTGCAGGGGGGAAACTGTTTTTT.

V and J are TRBV15 and TRBJ1-2, with 7 bases lining up with TRBD1. Germline V gene lookup returns CDR1 LNHNV and CDR2 YYDKDF (reference sequence). The V gene end was trimmed by 0 bases and the J gene end by 4 bases; junction bases not matched to a gene: 11. This CDR3 has 17 residues. CDR3 nucleotide sequence: TGTGCCACCAGCAGAGATTTGGGAGGGGGCGCGAGCTATGGCTACACCTTC. It specifies CATSRDLGGGASYGYTF.

J is TRBJ2-2 and V is TRBV10-3; perhaps D is TRBD1 or TRBD2 (6 bases each). The CDR3 is 15 amino acids. Deletions cut 6 bases from V and 4 bases from J, with 15 bases between. Germline CDR1 reads ENHRY; CDR2 reads SYGVKD. CDR3 DNA: TGTGCCATCAGGATTCAGGGGAGGAGCACCGGGGAGCTGTTTTTT. This gives the protein CAIRIQGRSTGELFF.

The table lists this clonotype with a few counts. The J gene is TRBJ2-7, the V gene TRBV6-5, with 8 bases lining up with TRBD2. V trimming: 8 bases; J trimming: 1 base; junction bases outside the gene matches: 4. Germline-derived CDR1 and CDR2 are MNHEY and SVGAGI. This CDR3 is built from 13 residues. DNA of the CDR3: TGTGCCAGCCACCCGGGAGGGTCCTACGAGCAGTACTTC. This sequence encodes CASHPGGSYEQYF.

This clonotype occurred a few times. J is TRBJ2-7 and V is TRBV29-1; D unclear. This CDR3 contains 15 residues. V was clipped by 4 bases and J by 2 bases, with 18 bases between them. CDR1 and CDR2 from the germline V gene are SQVTM and ANQGSEA. CDR3 bases: TGCAGCGTTGTGGGCGGCAGGCACGGAGCCTACGAGCAGTACTTC. Encoded protein: CSVVGGRHGAYEQYF.

This chain links TRBV6-1 with TRBJ2-1; the match to TRBD1 covers 9 bases. The J segment lost 10 bases and the V segment lost 2 bases, leaving 3 bases of the junction unmatched. CDR1 is MNHNS, CDR2 SASEGT, per germline. The CDR3 length is 13 residues. The CDR3 DNA reads as TGTGCCAGCAGTGAATTTACAGGGGGCGAGCAGTTCTTC. It is translated as CASSEFTGGEQFF.